These 24 T cell receptor beta chains share one sample of origin, sequenced in a study of blood T cell repertoires in COVID-19. Produced via immunoSEQ multiplex PCR; TCRdb's table is partial and in-frame only. Here the sample spans about 49,000 clones, around 82% being singletons. Sequences were obtained from peripheral blood. The source of these receptors is a human donor in a cohort sampled during active COVID-19.

The chain joins TRBV6-5 to TRBJ2-3; 9 nucleotides match TRBD2. The CDR3 runs 13 residues. CDR1 is MNHEY, CDR2 SVGAGI, per germline. J lost 1 base, V lost 8 bases, and 1 base had no gene match. CDR3 loop: CASRTSGTDTQYF. The DNA of the CDR3 is TGTGCCAGCCGGACTAGCGGCACAGATACGCAGTATTTT.

This clone occurred once. This chain links TRBV28 with TRBJ2-1; 9 bases line up with TRBD1. This CDR3 has 16 amino acids. Germline lookup yields CDR1 MDHEN and CDR2 SYDVKM. The J segment lost 5 bases and the V segment lost 5 bases, leaving 10 bases of the junction unmatched. This CDR3 is CASSQQGAWNDNEQFF. As DNA, the CDR3 is TGTGCCAGCAGTCAACAGGGGGCGTGGAACGACAATGAGCAGTTCTTC. The full variable domain, rest sourced from reference TRBV28 and TRBJ2-1, is DVKVTQSSRYLVKRTGEKVFLECVQDMDHENMFWYRQDPGLGLRLIYFSYDVKMKEKGDIPEGYSVSREKKERFSLILESASTNQTSMYLCASSQQGAWNDNEQFFGPGTRLTVL.

The DNA for the CDR3 is TGTGCCAGCAGCTTGGGGGAGGGGTACGAGCAGTACTTC. This encodes CASSLGEGYEQYF. The J gene is TRBJ2-7, the V gene TRBV7-2; 7 bases are a match to TRBD2. The CDR3 length is 13 residues. Looked up from germline, CDR1 is SGHTA and CDR2 is FQGNSA. V lost 3 bases and J lost 4; bases outside the gene matches: 3.

The chain combines TRBV9 with TRBJ1-5; no reliable D call. Trimming removed 3 bases at V and 7 bases at J, with 11 bases between. Per the germline V gene, CDR1 is SGDLS and CDR2 is YYNGEE. This CDR3 region has 13 residues. CDR3 DNA: TGTGCCAGCAGCGGCGGGTTGGACCAGCCCCAGCATTTT. Translated: CASSGGLDQPQHF.

The chain has TRBV6-5 and TRBJ1-5; a weak D match, TRBD1 (6 bases). The CDR3 length is 14 residues. CDR1 is MNHEY, CDR2 SVGAGI, per germline. With 6 bases removed from V and 3 bases from J, the gap between germline ends came to 12 bases. The CDR3 coding sequence is TGTGCCAGCAGACTATCAGGGGTCAATCAGCCCCAGCATTTT. Amino acids: CASRLSGVNQPQHF.

The CDR3 loop is CASSYRSGGPSGAQYF. In nucleotides, the CDR3 is TGTGCCAGCAGTTACCGTAGCGGGGGACCGTCGGGGGCCCAGTACTTC. The chain has TRBV28 and TRBJ2-5; 9 bases are a match to TRBD2. V was clipped by 4 bases and J by 9 bases; unmatched bases: 15. There are 16 residues in the CDR3. The germline V gene has CDR1 MDHEN and CDR2 SYDVKM.

V gene TRBV20-1 combines with J gene TRBJ1-1, with a tentative D call TRBD1 (6 bases). V lost 3 bases and J lost 0, with 14 bases in between. The CDR3 loop spans 15 amino acids. Germline-derived CDR1 and CDR2 are DFQATT and SNEGSKA (reference sequence). CDR3 nucleotides: TGCAGTGCTAGTGGACAGCTCACCATGAACACTGAAGCTTTCTTT. This gives the protein CSASGQLTMNTEAFF.

CDR3 sequence reads: CASRHLQGKAGYTF. The CDR3 DNA follows: TGTGCCAGCAGACACCTACAGGGTAAGGCTGGCTACACCTTC. The J gene is TRBJ1-2, the V gene TRBV6-6; the D gene is possibly TRBD1 (6 bases). Germline CDR1 reads MNHNY; CDR2 reads SVGAGI (reference sequence). V shed 6 bases and J shed 7 bases, with 18 bases lying between them. The CDR3 runs to 14 residues.

The CDR3 DNA reads as TGCGCCAGCAGCCAAGGAGACAGGGCCTACGAGCAGTACTTC. This gives the protein CASSQGDRAYEQYF. The chain couples TRBV4-3 to TRBJ2-7, with 7 bases identical to TRBD1. The germline gives CDR1 LGHNA, CDR2 YSLEER. With V trimmed by 1 base and J by 2 bases, 2 bases remained unmatched. The CDR3 runs to 14 residues.

This chain connects TRBV5-1 to TRBJ2-3; D possibly corresponds to TRBD2 (6 bases). The V gene lost 4 bases and the J gene lost 8 bases, with 17 bases spanning the gap. This CDR3 contains 14 residues. Germline values: CDR1 SGHRS, CDR2 YFSETQ. CDR3 amino acids: CASSRDRLDGTQYF. In nucleotides, the CDR3 is TGCGCCAGCAGCCGCGACCGACTAGACGGTACGCAGTATTTT.

The genes are TRBV24-1 and TRBJ2-5; TRBD1 matches 11 bases. CDR1 and CDR2 from the germline V gene are KGHDR and SFDVKD. V lost 3 bases and J lost 1; bases outside the gene matches: 6. The length of the CDR3 is 17 residues. CDR3: CATSDPGQGAFQETQYF. The CDR3, as DNA: TGTGCCACCAGTGATCCCGGACAGGGGGCCTTCCAAGAGACCCAGTACTTC.

V gene TRBV3-1 (or the pseudogene TRBV3-2) combines with J gene TRBJ1-4, with D hard to call. This CDR3 region has 16 residues. Trimming pared 3 bases from V and 8 bases from J, leaving 19 bases between. Germline V CDR1 and CDR2: LGHDT, YNNKEL (reference sequence). CDR3 protein: CASSQTQTASQEKLFF. In DNA, the CDR3 is TGTGCCAGCAGCCAGACTCAGACGGCCTCTCAGGAAAAACTGTTTTTT.

The chain uses TRBV18 and TRBJ2-3; 9 nucleotides agree with TRBD1. With 2 bases clipped from V and 4 bases from J, the junction kept 10 bases outside the gene matches. The CDR3 is 17 amino acids. Germline V gene sequence: CDR1 KGHSH, CDR2 LQKENI. The CDR3 DNA reads as TGTGCCAGCTCACCAGAAATCCCGGGACAGGGATCAGATACGCAGTATTTT. Protein sequence: CASSPEIPGQGSDTQYF.

The chain is built from TRBV28 and TRBJ1-5; TRBD1 matches 12 bases. CDR3 length: 16 residues. Trimming cost V 4 bases and J 6 bases; bases outside gene matches: 7. The germline V gene encodes CDR1 MDHEN and CDR2 SYDVKM. This CDR3 is CASSSPGTGGVQPQHF. CDR3 nucleotides: TGTGCCAGCAGTTCCCCCGGGACAGGGGGCGTTCAGCCCCAGCATTTT.

The V and J genes are TRBV7-9 and TRBJ1-4, with D tentatively TRBD1 (5 bases). The ends were cut back, 6 bases at V and 4 bases at J, with 15 bases in the middle. The CDR3 consists of 15 residues. Germline V gene data show CDR1 as SEHNR and CDR2 as FQNEAQ (reference sequence). CDR3 DNA: TGTGCCAGCAGTGGGGCCCTGATGATTAATGAAAAACTGTTTTTT. Translated: CASSGALMINEKLFF. Full variable domain (missing parts from reference TRBV7-9 and TRBJ1-4): DTGVSQNPRHKITKRGQNVTFRCDPISEHNRLYWYRQTLGQGPEFLTYFQNEAQLEKSRLLSDRFSAERPKGSFSTLEIQRTEQGDSAMYLCASSGALMINEKLFFGSGTQLSVL.

V and J are TRBV4-1 and TRBJ1-4; no clear D gene. Trimming stripped 1 base from V and 5 bases from J, with 11 bases between. Germline-derived CDR1 and CDR2 are MGHRA and YSYEKL. The length of the CDR3 is 15 residues. In DNA, the CDR3 is TGCGCCAGCAGCCAAGGTGAGAGAATCAATGAAAAACTGTTTTTT. It yields the protein CASSQGERINEKLFF.

In DNA form, the CDR3 reads TGTGCCAGCAGCCCGACAGGGGGCGCGATTGGCTACACCTTC. As protein: CASSPTGGAIGYTF. The V call is TRBV3-1 (or the pseudogene TRBV3-2), the J call TRBJ1-2, with 10 bases matching TRBD1. This CDR3 has 14 amino acids. The J segment lost 7 bases and the V segment lost 4 bases, leaving 6 bases of the junction unmatched. In germline, CDR1 is LGHDT, CDR2 YNNKEL (reference sequence).

The rearrangement uses TRBV6-5 and TRBJ1-1, with unresolved D. CDR1 is MNHEY, CDR2 SVGAGI, per germline. The CDR3 has 14 residues. Trimming left V 0 bases short and J 3 bases short, with 8 bases between. The CDR3 region is CASSYSEGYTEAFF. The DNA of the CDR3 is TGTGCCAGCAGTTACTCGGAGGGTTACACTGAAGCTTTCTTT.

This clone was counted a single time. The J gene is TRBJ2-1, the V gene TRBV3-1 (or the pseudogene TRBV3-2); D is possibly TRBD2 (6 bases). With 2 bases removed from V and 10 bases from J, the gap between germline ends came to 21 bases. The CDR3 consists of 16 residues. From germline, CDR1 is LGHDT and CDR2 YNNKEL (reference sequence). This CDR3 reads CASSQTSGSMIREQFF. The CDR3 nucleotides read TGTGCCAGCAGCCAAACCAGCGGGTCGATGATCAGGGAGCAGTTCTTC.

The chain couples TRBV5-6 to TRBJ2-7; 7 bases fit TRBD2. From germline, CDR1 is SGHDT and CDR2 YYEEEE. V lost 4 bases to trimming and J lost 6 bases; unmatched junction nucleotides: 7. The CDR3 extends over 13 amino acids. The CDR3: CASSPRTSSEQYF. CDR3 DNA sequence: TGTGCCAGCAGCCCGAGGACTAGTTCCGAGCAGTACTTC.

The genes are TRBV1 and TRBJ2-4; the listed D gene, TRBD2, was not tested against the DNA. TRBV1 is a documented pseudogene. The CDR3 covers 16 residues. The CDR3 sequence: CTSTKGGWAAKNIQYF. Here the CDR3 DNA reads TGCACCAGCACCAAGGGGGGGTGGGCGGCCAAAAACATTCAGTACTTC.

V gene TRBV5-1 combines with J gene TRBJ2-3; TRBD2 is a possible D gene (6 bases). Trimming left V 4 bases short and J 2 bases short, with 17 bases between. Germline-derived CDR1 and CDR2 are SGHRS and YFSETQ. The CDR3 extends over 16 amino acids. CDR3 DNA: TGCGCCAGCAGCCTCGGGGCGGCGGGGAACACAGATACGCAGTATTTT. This gives the protein CASSLGAAGNTDTQYF.

V and J are TRBV7-2 and TRBJ2-7, with D unclear. Germline V CDR1 and CDR2: SGHTA, FQGNSA. V was cut by 2 bases and J by 1 base, with 9 bases left in between. CDR3 length: 14 amino acids. This CDR3 is CASSLMRNSYEQYF. DNA for the CDR3: TGTGCCAGCAGCTTAATGCGGAATTCCTACGAGCAGTACTTC.

The chain carries TRBV27 and TRBJ2-7; 7 bases match TRBD1. V lost 5 bases and J lost 2; bases outside the gene matches: 3. The CDR3 totals 13 residues. CDR1 and CDR2 from the germline V gene are MNHEY and SMNVEV (reference sequence). The CDR3 sequence: CASSNQGAYEQYF. CDR3 DNA: TGTGCCAGCAGTAATCAGGGGGCCTACGAGCAGTACTTC.